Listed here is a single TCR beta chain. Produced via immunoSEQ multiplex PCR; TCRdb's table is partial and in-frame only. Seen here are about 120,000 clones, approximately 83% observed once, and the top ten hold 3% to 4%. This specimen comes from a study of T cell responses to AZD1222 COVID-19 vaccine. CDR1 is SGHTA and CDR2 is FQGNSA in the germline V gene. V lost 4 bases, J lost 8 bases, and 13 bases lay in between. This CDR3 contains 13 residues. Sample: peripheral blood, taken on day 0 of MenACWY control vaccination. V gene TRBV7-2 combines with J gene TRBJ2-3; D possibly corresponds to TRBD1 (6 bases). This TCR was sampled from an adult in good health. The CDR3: CASSSRTVATQYF. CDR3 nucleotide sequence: TGTGCCAGCAGCTCACGGACAGTAGCTACGCAGTATTTT. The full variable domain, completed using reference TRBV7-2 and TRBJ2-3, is GAGVSQSPSNKVTEKGKDVELRCDPISGHTALYWYRQSLGQGLEFLIYFQGNSAPDKSGLPSDRFSAERTGGSVSTLTIQRTQQEDSAVYLCASSSRTVATQYFGPGTRLTVL.